The rows below give T cell receptor beta chains drawn from one sample of a study of blood T cell repertoires in COVID-19. The table came from immunoSEQ multiplex PCR; TCRdb's copy has only in-frame clones and leaves some out. The sample lists around 300,000 clones, approximately 88% seen once, with 0.94% in the top ten. The sample consisted of peripheral blood. The receptors were sampled from a woman aged 40 to 49 who had recovered from COVID-19. Both conserved end residues are part of each CDR3.

V	J	CDR3
TRBV6-5	TRBJ2-3	CASRAQGADTQYF
TRBV4-1	TRBJ1-2	CASSQSRANYGYTF
TRBV10-3	TRBJ1-1	CAINDRDRGLTEAFF
TRBV5-4	TRBJ2-7	CASSSPGEGVSEQYF
TRBV7-6	TRBJ2-7	CASSLVSVSSEQYF
TRBV7-2	TRBJ2-7	CASSSGQGRGDEQYF
TRBV14	TRBJ1-2	CASSHYGHLYGYTF
TRBV19	TRBJ2-2	CASSSQTAGTGELFF
TRBV4-1	TRBJ1-1	CASSQAVDSKRKAFF
TRBV5-1	TRBJ1-2	CASSFSGIRANYGYTF
TRBV21-1	TRBJ2-4	CASSERVDRLLLAKNIQYF
TRBV19	TRBJ1-1	CASSLEPGGNTEAFF
TRBV5-6	TRBJ1-3	CASSRRRGGNTIYF
TRBV19	TRBJ1-4	CASSIASGEKLFF
TRBV30	TRBJ2-7	CALAPGLTTYEQYF
TRBV5-5	TRBJ2-7	CASSRKPGTGFDEQYF
TRBV2	TRBJ2-1	CANAKEPGGPLYSEQFF